This TCR beta chain comes out of a study of CD8+CD57+ T cells in acquired aplastic anemia. Study context: Healthy CD8+ samples averaged around 12 million reads. Broader study findings: The same twenty-nine CD8+ CDR3 sequences occurred in patients and in controls. The study found no significant CD8+ Simpson's diversity difference between patients and controls.

This CDR3 region has 12 residues. Looked up from germline, CDR1 is ENHRY and CDR2 is SYGVKD. Regarding this clonotype: What it binds is not known. This is likely a read error, given that the CDR3 carries no conserved phenylalanine or tryptophan at its end.

Profiling of TCR beta VDJ combinations and CDR3 sequences used genomic DNA as template. MiXCR, run by TCRdb on the reads, gives a single entry per CDR3 protein. The table lists hundreds of thousands of distinct CDR3 sequences, about two thirds of them singletons. The TCR sequence derives from a human donor in good health, serving as a control. The sample was sorted CD4+, CD8+, or CD8+CD57+ T cells (not recorded which) from PBMCs. The chain employs TRBV10-3 and TRBJ2-1, with no clear D. The CDR3 DNA follows: TGTGCCACCAGTGCCCGGTTGGCTGAGCAGTTCCTC. It codes for CATSARLAEQFL.